This T cell receptor (beta chain) was identified in a study of metastatic and nonmetastatic thyroid tumors. Study-level information: Blood and tumor or nodule tissue repertoires from malignant and benign thyroid patients were compared.

About this clone itself: Its antigen remains unidentified.

Germline V gene data show CDR1 as SGHRS and CDR2 as YFSETQ. There are 13 residues in the CDR3. Trimming took 1 base from V and 6 from J, leaving 8 bases between them. Every patient was untreated before thyroid surgery. Per the study methods: The study's classifier, a distant-metastasis tool for papillary thyroid cancer, was built using CDR3 differences across clinicopathological groups. With MiXCR, TCRdb reprocessed the PCR reads. These V and J calls originate from TCRdb's pipeline instead of the authors' own analysis. The top ten clones hold 9.5% to 12% of a sample with approximately 14,000 clones, roughly a third of them seen once. Study-wide points: Significantly higher TCR beta diversity was reportedly seen in malignant thyroid tumors than benign nodules, in blood and tumor.

The chain recombines TRBV5-1 with TRBJ1-5; no firm D call. This TCR derives from a male donor with papillary thyroid cancer or a benign thyroid nodule (not recorded which). Some clones in this sample may be carry-over from other donors' samples. The source material was tumor tissue. CDR3 protein: CASSLYPSQPQHF. The CDR3, as DNA: TGCGCCAGCAGCTTGTATCCTAGTCAGCCCCAGCATTTT.